This T cell receptor (beta chain) originates from a study of Graves' ophthalmopathy and Graves' hyperthyroidism. Study observations and caveats: Stable hyperthyroidism and ophthalmopathy were told apart by a 13-signature model, which achieved 85% to 90% sensitivity and around 77% specificity.

This clonotype has at least ten counts. The antigen is unknown. CDR3 length: 16 amino acids. V was clipped by 0 bases and J by 4 bases, with 15 bases between them. Using RNA transcripts, the TCR beta CDR3 regions were amplified. The first round was an RT-PCR with HTBI primers, and the second round was a multiplex PCR. TCRdb reprocessed the multiplex PCR reads via MiXCR and lists one record per CDR3 protein. Of roughly 380,000 distinct CDR3 sequences listed, 15% are singletons. V is TRBV12-3 or TRBV12-4 and J is TRBJ1-1; maybe TRBD1 (5 bases). This clonotype originated in a woman in her late teens or twenties with stable Graves' hyperthyroidism. Material: peripheral blood. Here the CDR3 DNA reads TGTGCCAGCAGTTTAGCGTATGGAGGGGCGGCCACTGAAGCTTTCTTT. It specifies CASSLAYGGAATEAFF.